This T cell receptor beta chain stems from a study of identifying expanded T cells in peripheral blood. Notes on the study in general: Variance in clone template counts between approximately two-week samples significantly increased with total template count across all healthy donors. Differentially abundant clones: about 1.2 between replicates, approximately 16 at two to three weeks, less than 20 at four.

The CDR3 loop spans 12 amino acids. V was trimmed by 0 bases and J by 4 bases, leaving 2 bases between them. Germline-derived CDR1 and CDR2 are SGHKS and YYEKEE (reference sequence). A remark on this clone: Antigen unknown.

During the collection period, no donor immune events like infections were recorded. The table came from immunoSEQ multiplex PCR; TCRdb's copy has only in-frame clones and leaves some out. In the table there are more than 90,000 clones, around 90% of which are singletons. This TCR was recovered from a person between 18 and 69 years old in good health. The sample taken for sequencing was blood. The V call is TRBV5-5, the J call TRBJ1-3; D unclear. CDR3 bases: TGTGCCAGCAGCTTGGGAGGAAACACCATATATTTT. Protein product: CASSLGGNTIYF.